This TCR beta chain was obtained from a study of Graves' ophthalmopathy and Graves' hyperthyroidism. Amplification from RNA transcripts yielded the TCR beta CDR3 regions. First-round RT-PCR relied on HTBI primers, and a second-round multiplex PCR came next. TCRdb independently ran MiXCR on the multiplex PCR reads; one entry per CDR3 protein. The sample yields roughly 380,000 distinct CDR3 sequences, approximately 15% seen once. The CDR3 is 14 residues long. V gave up 3 bases and J gave up 5 bases, with 14 bases separating them. Germline V gene data show CDR1 as KGHSH and CDR2 as LQKENI. The sequenced sample consisted of peripheral blood. J is TRBJ2-7 and V is TRBV18; D is perhaps TRBD2 (6 bases). The sequence was collected from a woman aged 18-35 years with stable Graves' hyperthyroidism. The CDR3 DNA is TGTGCCAGCTCACCCACGACGGAGGGCGACGAGCAGTACTTC. It translates to CASSPTTEGDEQYF. The entire variable domain, with the rest obtained from reference TRBV18 and TRBJ2-7, is as follows: NAGVMQNPRHLVRRRGQEARLRCSPMKGHSHVYWYRQLPEEGLKFMVYLQKENIIDESGMPKERFSAEFPKEGPSILRIQQVVRGDSAAYFCASSPTTEGDEQYFGPGTRLTVT.